This TCR beta chain was found in a study of shared clonotypes between healthy human individuals. Study conclusions and caveats: The generation probabilities recorded for non-shared clonotypes fell below those of clonotypes shared by all four donors.

Sequencing was performed with immunoSEQ multiplex PCR; in TCRdb, only in-frame clones are kept and a portion is missing. The sample lists 2 million to 3 million clones; more than 90% were seen once. As to this clone: Its antigen remains unidentified. Other DNA variants within this sample encode the same CDR3.

The CDR3 length is 14 residues. The germline V gene encodes CDR1 SGHRS and CDR2 YFSETQ. Trimming left V 4 bases short and J 1 base short, with 11 bases between. This clonotype was obtained from a man younger than 35 in good health. The rearrangement joins TRBV5-1 to TRBJ2-5; weak D call: TRBD2 (7 bases). The sample taken for sequencing was naive CD4+ T cells sorted from blood. The subset is: CD45RA+ positively selected. CDR3: CASSPGGPQETQYF. In DNA form, the CDR3 reads TGCGCCAGCAGCCCCGGGGGGCCCCAAGAGACCCAGTACTTC.